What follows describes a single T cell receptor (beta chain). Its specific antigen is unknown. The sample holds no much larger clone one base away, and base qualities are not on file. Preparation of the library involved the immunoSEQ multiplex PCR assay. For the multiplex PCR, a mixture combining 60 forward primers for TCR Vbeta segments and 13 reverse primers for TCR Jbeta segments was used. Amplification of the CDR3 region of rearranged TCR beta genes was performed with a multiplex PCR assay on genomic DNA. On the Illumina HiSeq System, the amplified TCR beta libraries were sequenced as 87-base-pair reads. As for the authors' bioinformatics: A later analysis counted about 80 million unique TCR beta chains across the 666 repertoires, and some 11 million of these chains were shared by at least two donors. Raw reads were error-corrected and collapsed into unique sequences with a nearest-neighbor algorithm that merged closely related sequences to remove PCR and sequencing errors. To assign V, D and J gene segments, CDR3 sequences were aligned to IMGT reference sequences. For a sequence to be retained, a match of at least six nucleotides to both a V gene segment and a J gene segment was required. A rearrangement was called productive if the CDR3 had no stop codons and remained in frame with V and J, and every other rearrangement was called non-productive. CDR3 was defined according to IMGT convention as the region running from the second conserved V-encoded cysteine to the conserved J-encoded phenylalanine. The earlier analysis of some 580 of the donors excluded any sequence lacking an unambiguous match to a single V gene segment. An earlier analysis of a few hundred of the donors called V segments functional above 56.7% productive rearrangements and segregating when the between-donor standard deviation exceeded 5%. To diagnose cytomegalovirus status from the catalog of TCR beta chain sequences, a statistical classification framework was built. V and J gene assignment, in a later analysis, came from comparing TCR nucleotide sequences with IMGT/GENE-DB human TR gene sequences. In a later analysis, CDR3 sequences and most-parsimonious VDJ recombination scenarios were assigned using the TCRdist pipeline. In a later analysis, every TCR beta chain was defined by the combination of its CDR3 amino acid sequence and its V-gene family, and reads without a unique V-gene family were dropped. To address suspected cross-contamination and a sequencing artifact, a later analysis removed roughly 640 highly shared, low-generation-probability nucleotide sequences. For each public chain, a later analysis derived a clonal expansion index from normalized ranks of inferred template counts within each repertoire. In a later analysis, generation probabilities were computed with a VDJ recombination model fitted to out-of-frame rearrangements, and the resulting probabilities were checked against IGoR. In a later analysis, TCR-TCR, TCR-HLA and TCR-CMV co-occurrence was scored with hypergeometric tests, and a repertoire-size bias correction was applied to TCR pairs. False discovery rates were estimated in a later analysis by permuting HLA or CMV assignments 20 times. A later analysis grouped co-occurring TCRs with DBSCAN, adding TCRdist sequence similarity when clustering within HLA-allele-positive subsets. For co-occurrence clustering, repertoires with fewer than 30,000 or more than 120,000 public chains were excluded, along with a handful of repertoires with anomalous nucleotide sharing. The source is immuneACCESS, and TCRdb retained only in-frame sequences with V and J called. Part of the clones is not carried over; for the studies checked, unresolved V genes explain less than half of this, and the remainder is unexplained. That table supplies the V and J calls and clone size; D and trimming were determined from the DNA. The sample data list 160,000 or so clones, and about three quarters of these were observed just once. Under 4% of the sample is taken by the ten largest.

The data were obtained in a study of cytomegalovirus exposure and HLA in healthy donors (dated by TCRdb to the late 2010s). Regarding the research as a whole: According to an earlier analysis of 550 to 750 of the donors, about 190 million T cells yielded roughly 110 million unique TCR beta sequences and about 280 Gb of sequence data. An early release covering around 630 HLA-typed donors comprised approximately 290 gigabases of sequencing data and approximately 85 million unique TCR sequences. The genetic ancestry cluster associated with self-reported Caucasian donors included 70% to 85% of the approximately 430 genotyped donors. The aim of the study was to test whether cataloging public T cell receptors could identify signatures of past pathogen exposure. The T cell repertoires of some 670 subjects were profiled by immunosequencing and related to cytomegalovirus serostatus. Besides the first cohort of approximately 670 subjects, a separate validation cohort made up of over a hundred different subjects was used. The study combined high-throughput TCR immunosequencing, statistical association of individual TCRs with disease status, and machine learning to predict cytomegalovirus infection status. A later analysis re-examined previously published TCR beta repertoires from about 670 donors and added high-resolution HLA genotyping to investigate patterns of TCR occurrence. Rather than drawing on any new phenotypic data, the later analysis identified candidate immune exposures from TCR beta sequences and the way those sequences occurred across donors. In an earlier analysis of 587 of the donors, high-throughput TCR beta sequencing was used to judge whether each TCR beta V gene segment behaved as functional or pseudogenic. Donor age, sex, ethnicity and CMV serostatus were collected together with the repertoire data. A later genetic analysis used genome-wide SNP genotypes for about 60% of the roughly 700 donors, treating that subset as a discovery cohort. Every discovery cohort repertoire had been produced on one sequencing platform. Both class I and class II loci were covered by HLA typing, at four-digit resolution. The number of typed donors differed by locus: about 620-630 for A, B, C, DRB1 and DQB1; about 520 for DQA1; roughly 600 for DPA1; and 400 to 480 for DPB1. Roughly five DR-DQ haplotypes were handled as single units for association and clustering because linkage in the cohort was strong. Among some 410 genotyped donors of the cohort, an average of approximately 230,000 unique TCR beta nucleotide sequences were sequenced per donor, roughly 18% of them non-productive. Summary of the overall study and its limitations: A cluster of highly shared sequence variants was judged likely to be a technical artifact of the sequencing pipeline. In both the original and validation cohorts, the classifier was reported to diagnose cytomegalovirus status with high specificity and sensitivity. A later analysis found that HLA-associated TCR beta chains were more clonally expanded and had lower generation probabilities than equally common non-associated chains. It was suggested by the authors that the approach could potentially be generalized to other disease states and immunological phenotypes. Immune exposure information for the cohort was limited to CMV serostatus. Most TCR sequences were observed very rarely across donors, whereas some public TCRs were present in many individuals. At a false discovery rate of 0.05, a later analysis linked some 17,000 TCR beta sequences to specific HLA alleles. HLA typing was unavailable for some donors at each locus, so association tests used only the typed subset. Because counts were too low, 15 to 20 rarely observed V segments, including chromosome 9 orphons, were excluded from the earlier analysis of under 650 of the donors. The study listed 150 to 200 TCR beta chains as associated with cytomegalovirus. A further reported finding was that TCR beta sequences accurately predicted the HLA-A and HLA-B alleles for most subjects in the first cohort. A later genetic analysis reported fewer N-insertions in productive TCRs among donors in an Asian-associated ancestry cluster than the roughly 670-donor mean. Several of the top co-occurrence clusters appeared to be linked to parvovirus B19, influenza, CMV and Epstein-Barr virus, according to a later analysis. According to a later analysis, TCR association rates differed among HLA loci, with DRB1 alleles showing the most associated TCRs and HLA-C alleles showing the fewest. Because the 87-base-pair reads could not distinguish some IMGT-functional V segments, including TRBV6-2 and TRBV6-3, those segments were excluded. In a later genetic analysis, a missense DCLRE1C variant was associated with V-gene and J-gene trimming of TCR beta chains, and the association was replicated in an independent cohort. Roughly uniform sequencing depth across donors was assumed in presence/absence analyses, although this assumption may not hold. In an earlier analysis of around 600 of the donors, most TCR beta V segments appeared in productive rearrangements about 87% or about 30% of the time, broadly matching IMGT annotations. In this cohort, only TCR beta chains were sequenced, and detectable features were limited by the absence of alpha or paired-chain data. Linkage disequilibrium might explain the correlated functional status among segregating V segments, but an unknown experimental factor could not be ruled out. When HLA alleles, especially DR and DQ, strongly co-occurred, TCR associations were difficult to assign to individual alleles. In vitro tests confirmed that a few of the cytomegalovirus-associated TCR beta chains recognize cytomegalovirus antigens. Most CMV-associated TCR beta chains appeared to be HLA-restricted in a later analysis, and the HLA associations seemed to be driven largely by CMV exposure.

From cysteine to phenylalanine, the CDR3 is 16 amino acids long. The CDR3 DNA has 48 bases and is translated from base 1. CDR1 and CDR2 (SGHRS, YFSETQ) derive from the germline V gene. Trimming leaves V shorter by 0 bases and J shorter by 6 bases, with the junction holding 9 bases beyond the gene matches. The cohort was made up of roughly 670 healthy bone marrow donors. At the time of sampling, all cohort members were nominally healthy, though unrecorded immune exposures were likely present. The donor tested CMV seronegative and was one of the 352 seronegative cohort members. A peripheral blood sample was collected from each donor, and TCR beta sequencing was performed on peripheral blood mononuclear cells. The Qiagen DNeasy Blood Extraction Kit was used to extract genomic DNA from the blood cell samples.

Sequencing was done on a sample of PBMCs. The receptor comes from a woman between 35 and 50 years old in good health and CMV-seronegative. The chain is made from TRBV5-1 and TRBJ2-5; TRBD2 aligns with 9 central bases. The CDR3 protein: CASSLAGGGAGKTQYF. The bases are TGCGCCAGCAGCTTGGCGGGCGGGGGGGCCGGGAAGACCCAGTACTTC. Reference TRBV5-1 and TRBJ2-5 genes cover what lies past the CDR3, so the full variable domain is KAGVTQTPRYLIKTRGQQVTLSCSPISGHRSVSWYQQTPGQGLQFLFEYFSETQRNKGNFPGRFSGRQFSNSRSEMNVSTLELGDSALYLCASSLAGGGAGKTQYFGPGTRLLVL.